Listed below are T cell receptor beta chains from one sample, sequenced in a study of shared clonotypes between healthy human individuals. The data were produced by immunoSEQ multiplex PCR, yet TCRdb's version contains in-frame clones alone and is incomplete. This sample has about 2.1 million clones, with over 85% found just once. Sequencing was done on a sample of naive CD8+ T cells from PBMCs. The receptors derive from a man aged 18 to 29 in good health. Some clones in this sample may be carry-over from other donors' samples. Each CDR3 is given with its conserved first and last residue. Clone size is shown for a subset of rows, as once, few, many or a class of expanded clone.

cdr3_aa: CASSRGGTPSEQYF
clone_size: -
cdr3_length: 14
v_call: TRBV5-6
j_call: TRBJ2-7

cdr3_aa: CASSSTYEQYF
clone_size: -
cdr3_length: 11
v_call: TRBV6-5
j_call: TRBJ2-7

cdr3_aa: CATRGDWGYGYTF
clone_size: -
cdr3_length: 13
v_call: TRBV15
j_call: TRBJ1-2

cdr3_aa: CASSHKTGDYGYTF
clone_size: few
cdr3_length: 14
v_call: TRBV7-8
j_call: TRBJ1-2

cdr3_aa: CASSESPLPPYEQYF
clone_size: once
cdr3_length: 15
v_call: TRBV6-1
j_call: TRBJ2-7

cdr3_aa: CASSPPAGTEFYEQYF
clone_size: -
cdr3_length: 16
v_call: TRBV7-8
j_call: TRBJ2-7

cdr3_aa: CAWKRSSYEQYF
clone_size: -
cdr3_length: 12
v_call: TRBV30
j_call: TRBJ2-7

cdr3_aa: CASSIGWSALSGNTIYF
clone_size: -
cdr3_length: 17
v_call: TRBV19
j_call: TRBJ1-3

cdr3_aa: CSVELSSGTSRVDEQFF
clone_size: -
cdr3_length: 17
v_call: TRBV29-1
j_call: TRBJ2-1

cdr3_aa: CASSDLQGFNEKLFF
clone_size: -
cdr3_length: 15
v_call: TRBV25-1
j_call: TRBJ1-4

cdr3_aa: CASSSTRTGDNGRADTQYF
clone_size: -
cdr3_length: 19
v_call: TRBV7-9
j_call: TRBJ2-3

cdr3_aa: CASSSGTGSLVQFF
clone_size: -
cdr3_length: 14
v_call: TRBV7-9
j_call: TRBJ2-1

cdr3_aa: CASSSRLDYEQYF
clone_size: -
cdr3_length: 13
v_call: TRBV6-1
j_call: TRBJ2-7

cdr3_aa: CAISDWQSVHNYGYTF
clone_size: -
cdr3_length: 16
v_call: TRBV10-3
j_call: TRBJ1-2

cdr3_aa: CASSEDIQGRSYEQYF
clone_size: -
cdr3_length: 16
v_call: TRBV2
j_call: TRBJ2-7

cdr3_aa: CASSQRLASYNEQFF
clone_size: -
cdr3_length: 15
v_call: TRBV4-2
j_call: TRBJ2-1

cdr3_aa: CASSIDLGEQYF
clone_size: -
cdr3_length: 12
v_call: TRBV19
j_call: TRBJ2-7

cdr3_aa: CAIGTRYEQYF
clone_size: -
cdr3_length: 11
v_call: TRBV10-3
j_call: TRBJ2-7

cdr3_aa: CASRPPRTSVGHEQFF
clone_size: once
cdr3_length: 16
v_call: TRBV7-9
j_call: TRBJ2-1

cdr3_aa: CASSQAGGPEAFF
clone_size: once
cdr3_length: 13
v_call: TRBV4-1
j_call: TRBJ1-1

cdr3_aa: CASSLFIHLPQHF
clone_size: -
cdr3_length: 13
v_call: TRBV27
j_call: TRBJ1-5

cdr3_aa: CASSQEMLPEGKNTEAFF
clone_size: -
cdr3_length: 18
v_call: TRBV4-3
j_call: TRBJ1-1

cdr3_aa: CASSDRGGEQFF
clone_size: -
cdr3_length: 12
v_call: TRBV19
j_call: TRBJ2-1

cdr3_aa: CASSPWEREDLTDTQYF
clone_size: -
cdr3_length: 17
v_call: TRBV5-1
j_call: TRBJ2-3

cdr3_aa: CASSETGSGEREQYF
clone_size: -
cdr3_length: 15
v_call: TRBV2
j_call: TRBJ2-7

cdr3_aa: CASSVGGRAYGYTF
clone_size: -
cdr3_length: 14
v_call: TRBV9
j_call: TRBJ1-2

cdr3_aa: CASSLDEETYEQYF
clone_size: -
cdr3_length: 14
v_call: TRBV11-1
j_call: TRBJ2-7

cdr3_aa: CASSLGGREAGYEQYF
clone_size: -
cdr3_length: 16
v_call: TRBV5-1
j_call: TRBJ2-7

cdr3_aa: CASSTRGPSSYNEQFF
clone_size: -
cdr3_length: 16
v_call: TRBV19
j_call: TRBJ2-1

cdr3_aa: CASSLGQGGTDTQYF
clone_size: once
cdr3_length: 15
v_call: TRBV13
j_call: TRBJ2-3

cdr3_aa: CASSEMEYEQYF
clone_size: -
cdr3_length: 12
v_call: TRBV2
j_call: TRBJ2-7

cdr3_aa: CASSRTSGSLAWNEQFF
clone_size: -
cdr3_length: 17
v_call: TRBV9
j_call: TRBJ2-1

cdr3_aa: CASSLSRTGGYHPDGEYF
clone_size: -
cdr3_length: 18
v_call: TRBV27
j_call: TRBJ2-7

cdr3_aa: CASSPAIAGGLPNRVLTF
clone_size: -
cdr3_length: 18
v_call: TRBV28
j_call: TRBJ2-6

cdr3_aa: CAWSQEVGSGRETQYF
clone_size: -
cdr3_length: 16
v_call: TRBV30
j_call: TRBJ2-5

cdr3_aa: CASSLGYANQPQHF
clone_size: -
cdr3_length: 14
v_call: TRBV28
j_call: TRBJ1-5

cdr3_aa: CASSLAGTGELFF
clone_size: few
cdr3_length: 13
v_call: TRBV5-1
j_call: TRBJ2-2

cdr3_aa: CASRPPRPGRGNEQFF
clone_size: -
cdr3_length: 16
v_call: TRBV12-2
j_call: TRBJ2-1

cdr3_aa: CAWSRRDTEAFF
clone_size: few
cdr3_length: 12
v_call: TRBV30
j_call: TRBJ1-1

cdr3_aa: CSATRGHEQYF
clone_size: -
cdr3_length: 11
v_call: TRBV20-1
j_call: TRBJ2-7

cdr3_aa: CASSLMQADTQYF
clone_size: -
cdr3_length: 13
v_call: TRBV7-3
j_call: TRBJ2-3

cdr3_aa: CASSVGRFLGQPNTGELFF
clone_size: -
cdr3_length: 19
v_call: TRBV9
j_call: TRBJ2-2

cdr3_aa: CASSIEGVQPQHF
clone_size: -
cdr3_length: 13
v_call: TRBV19
j_call: TRBJ1-5

cdr3_aa: CSTLVSGLDEQYF
clone_size: -
cdr3_length: 13
v_call: TRBV29-1
j_call: TRBJ2-7

cdr3_aa: CASSLDRGGTEAFF
clone_size: -
cdr3_length: 14
v_call: TRBV7-9
j_call: TRBJ1-1

cdr3_aa: CAKELAGVESMSETQYF
clone_size: -
cdr3_length: 17
v_call: TRBV19
j_call: TRBJ2-5

cdr3_aa: CASSLDPPDTQYF
clone_size: -
cdr3_length: 13
v_call: TRBV11-2
j_call: TRBJ2-3

cdr3_aa: CASSFSRGADTQYF
clone_size: -
cdr3_length: 14
v_call: TRBV5-1
j_call: TRBJ2-3

cdr3_aa: CATRGNTGQSYGYTF
clone_size: -
cdr3_length: 15
v_call: TRBV15
j_call: TRBJ1-2

cdr3_aa: CASSFQSSAYEQYF
clone_size: -
cdr3_length: 14
v_call: TRBV27
j_call: TRBJ2-7

cdr3_aa: CASSTYREEDYGYTF
clone_size: once
cdr3_length: 15
v_call: TRBV13
j_call: TRBJ1-2

cdr3_aa: CASSRGQGASHQENTIYF
clone_size: -
cdr3_length: 18
v_call: TRBV9
j_call: TRBJ1-3

cdr3_aa: CASSIRGHFTDTQYF
clone_size: -
cdr3_length: 15
v_call: TRBV19
j_call: TRBJ2-3

cdr3_aa: CASSSPAGGQIEQYF
clone_size: once
cdr3_length: 15
v_call: TRBV27
j_call: TRBJ2-7

cdr3_aa: CASSPWEEPNTGELFF
clone_size: -
cdr3_length: 16
v_call: TRBV10-1
j_call: TRBJ2-2

cdr3_aa: CSAKGVEQYF
clone_size: -
cdr3_length: 10
v_call: TRBV29-1
j_call: TRBJ2-7

cdr3_aa: CASSTGLLTEAFF
clone_size: -
cdr3_length: 13
v_call: TRBV27
j_call: TRBJ1-1

cdr3_aa: CASSGLAEEGDTQYF
clone_size: once
cdr3_length: 15
v_call: TRBV5-1
j_call: TRBJ2-3

cdr3_aa: CASRQGGTEAFF
clone_size: -
cdr3_length: 12
v_call: TRBV19
j_call: TRBJ1-1

cdr3_aa: CASSLGGGADTQYF
clone_size: -
cdr3_length: 14
v_call: TRBV11-3
j_call: TRBJ2-3